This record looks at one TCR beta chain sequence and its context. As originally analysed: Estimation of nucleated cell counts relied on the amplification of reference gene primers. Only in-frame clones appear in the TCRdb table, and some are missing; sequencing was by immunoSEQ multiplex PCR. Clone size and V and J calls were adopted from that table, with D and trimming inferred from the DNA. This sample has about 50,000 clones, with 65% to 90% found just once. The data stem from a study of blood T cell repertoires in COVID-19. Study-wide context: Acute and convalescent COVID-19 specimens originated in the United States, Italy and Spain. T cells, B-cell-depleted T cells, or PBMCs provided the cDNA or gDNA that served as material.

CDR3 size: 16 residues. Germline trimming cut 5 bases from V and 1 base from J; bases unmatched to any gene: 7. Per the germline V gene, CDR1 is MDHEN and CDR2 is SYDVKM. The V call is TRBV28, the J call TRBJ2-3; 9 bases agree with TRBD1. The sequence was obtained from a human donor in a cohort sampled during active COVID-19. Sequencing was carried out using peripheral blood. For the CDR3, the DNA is TGTGCCAGCAGTCCCCCGGGACAGGGTGGCACAGATACGCAGTATTTT. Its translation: CASSPPGQGGTDTQYF.